The source of this T cell receptor beta chain is a study of low-dose radiotherapy and immunotherapy resistance in tumors. Per the germline V gene, CDR1 is DFQATT and CDR2 is SNEGSKA (reference sequence). Trimming pared 5 bases from V and 5 bases from J, leaving 21 bases between. The CDR3 sequence is 15 residues long. First-strand cDNA relied on TRAV- and TRBV-specific primers spanning alpha and beta chains. TCR amplification involved 20 PCR cycles with a constant-region primer and V-primer adapter. In TCRdb, the reads were re-called with MiXCR into one record per CDR3 protein. The table includes approximately 7,800 distinct CDR3 sequences, about 53% detected once.

This chain joins TRBV20-1 and TRBJ2-5; tentatively, D is TRBD2 (5 bases). The clonotype was recovered from a human donor with advanced metastatic prostate, ovarian, gallbladder or colorectal cancer (not recorded which). This table probably holds off-target reads from a library built for another chain. The DNA of the CDR3 is TGCAGTGCTCCGTCAGCCCCGGGTTTAGCGGAGACCCAGTACTTC. Translation: CSAPSAPGLAETQYF.